The clone carrying this T cell receptor (beta chain) has only a few counts. Its antigen remains unidentified. The data stem from a study of Ad26.COV2.S vaccination and SARS-CoV-2 variants. For the study at large: Donor got 5x10^10 or 1x10^11 viral particles of Ad26.COV2.S. Study findings and constraints: The TCR-based breadth and depth measures might underestimate overall T cell responses. Vaccine and placebo recipients had comparable breadth of non-spike TCRs.

Sequencing used immunoSEQ multiplex PCR; TCRdb keeps in-frame clones, though not all of them. The sample carries about 480,000 clones, 87% recorded once. The sample's treatment: roughly 18 received Ad26.COV2.S at low or high dose, single or two shots; about 5 received placebo; per-sample allocation not given. It was on day 63 after the first vaccine or placebo injection that samples were taken. This CDR3 region has 13 residues. The V gene's germline CDR1 is LGHNA and CDR2 YSLEER. V lost 0 bases, J lost 3 bases, and 6 bases lay in between. The chain combines TRBV4-3 with TRBJ2-7; D is uncertain. The input for sequencing was peripheral blood, taken in a trial of Ad26.COV2.S vaccine versus placebo. This receptor was taken from a person between 18 and 59 years old who received the Ad26.COV2.S COVID-19 vaccine or a placebo. CDR3 DNA: TGCGCCAGCAGCCAAGACAGCAACTACGAGCAGTACTTC. Protein: CASSQDSNYEQYF.